A single T cell receptor (beta chain) is shown here with its context. Antigen: not known. The CDR3 loop spans 13 amino acids. CDR1 MNHEY and CDR2 SMNVEV come from the germline V gene (reference sequence). Trimming pared 6 bases from V and 4 bases from J, leaving 12 bases between. A library of TCRbeta sequences, prepared with unique molecular identifiers, was generated. TCRdb called the PCR reads again in MiXCR, with one record for every CDR3 protein. The data show 500,000 to 750,000 distinct CDR3 sequences, 27% seen once. This record belongs to a study of T-cell reconstitution after alpha-beta-depleted transplantation in children. The study's findings and limits: The high TCRbeta diversity at day 60 in some patients came from surviving recipient T cells and thymic progenitors. Newly produced T cells mostly provided counts and TCRbeta diversity after one year, as hyperexpanded clones declined.

This specimen consisted of PBMCs, obtained before TCRalphabeta/CD19-depleted stem cell transplant. V gene TRBV27 combines with J gene TRBJ2-5; unclear D gene. The receptor comes from a boy under two years old with Wiskott-Aldrich syndrome, due to receive a stem cell transplant. Here the CDR3 DNA reads TGTGCCAGCAGGCTGCTAGTCGGAGAGACCCAGTACTTC. This encodes CASRLLVGETQYF.